One and the same sample provided the 5 T cell receptor beta chains below, sequenced in a study of response to subunit inactivated influenza vaccine. TCRdb processed the RT-PCR reads anew with MiXCR; each CDR3 protein has one entry. The sample consists of 160,000 or so distinct CDR3 sequences, approximately 10% of them appearing once. This specimen consisted of non-naive T cells sorted from PBMCs, obtained roughly 48 days after vaccination. All receptors come from a man aged 45-65 years who received an inactivated influenza vaccine.

This chain connects TRBV12-3 or TRBV12-4 to TRBJ1-5; a weak D match, TRBD1 (5 bases). Trimming took 3 bases from V and 0 from J, leaving 9 bases between them. CDR3 length: 15 residues. The CDR3 DNA reads as TGTGCCAGCAGTTTCGCAGGGTATAGCAATCAGCCCCAGCATTTT. This encodes CASSFAGYSNQPQHF.

In this sample, this clonotype turned up many times. V and J are TRBV20-1 and TRBJ2-7, with D possibly TRBD2 on 5 matching bases. The CDR3 totals 13 residues. The germline V and J ends were trimmed by 3 bases and 0 bases, with 9 bases remaining between them. Germline assignment: CDR1 DFQATT and CDR2 SNEGSKA (reference sequence). The CDR3 protein is CSARQRDSYEQYF. The CDR3 DNA reads as TGCAGTGCTAGGCAGAGGGACTCCTACGAGCAGTACTTC.

This clonotype was seen only a few times. The genes are TRBV4-3 and TRBJ2-4, with 9 bases fitting TRBD2. Germline trimming cut 0 bases from V and 8 bases from J; bases unmatched to any gene: 5. The CDR3 totals 15 residues. The germline V gene has CDR1 LGHNA and CDR2 YSLEER. CDR3 loop: CASSQDASGKDIQYF. The CDR3 bases are TGCGCCAGCAGCCAAGATGCTAGCGGGAAGGACATTCAGTACTTC.

The chain combines TRBV5-5 with TRBJ2-7; 13 bases agree with TRBD2. J gave up 3 bases and V 3 bases, and 3 bases lay outside the gene matches. CDR1 and CDR2 from the germline V gene are SGHKS and YYEKEE (reference sequence). There are 15 residues in the CDR3. CDR3 loop: CASSWGLAGIYEQYF. The CDR3, as DNA: TGTGCCAGCAGCTGGGGACTAGCGGGGATCTACGAGCAGTACTTC.

At least ten counts were recorded for this clonotype. This chain uses TRBV7-2 with TRBJ1-1, with D possibly matching TRBD1 (6 bases). Trimming cost V 2 bases and J 8 bases, with 12 bases left between them. Germline-derived CDR1 and CDR2 are SGHTA and FQGNSA. The CDR3 spans 13 residues. In nucleotides, the CDR3 is TGTGCCAGCAGCTTACAGGACAGCTTCGAAGCTTTCTTT. Protein: CASSLQDSFEAFF.